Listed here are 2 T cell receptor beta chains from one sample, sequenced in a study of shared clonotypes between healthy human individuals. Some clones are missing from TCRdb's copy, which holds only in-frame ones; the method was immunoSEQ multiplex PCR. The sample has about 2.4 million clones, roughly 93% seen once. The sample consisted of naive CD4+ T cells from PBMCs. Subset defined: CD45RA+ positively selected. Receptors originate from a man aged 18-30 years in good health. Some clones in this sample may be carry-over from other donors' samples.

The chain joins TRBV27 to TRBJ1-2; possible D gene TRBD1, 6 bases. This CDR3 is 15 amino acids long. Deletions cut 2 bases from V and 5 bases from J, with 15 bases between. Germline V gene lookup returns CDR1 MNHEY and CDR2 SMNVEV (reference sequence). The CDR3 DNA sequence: TGTGCCAGCAGTTTACGAGCAGGGGTATATTATGGCTACACCTTC. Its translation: CASSLRAGVYYGYTF.

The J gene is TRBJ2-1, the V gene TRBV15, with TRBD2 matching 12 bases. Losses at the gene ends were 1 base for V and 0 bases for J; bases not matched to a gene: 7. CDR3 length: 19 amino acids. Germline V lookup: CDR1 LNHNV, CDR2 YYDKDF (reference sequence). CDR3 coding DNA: TGTGCCACCAGCAGAGGGATACTAGCGGGAGGCCACTCCTACAATGAGCAGTTCTTC. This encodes CATSRGILAGGHSYNEQFF. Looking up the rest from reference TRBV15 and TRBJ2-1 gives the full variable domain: DAMVIQNPRYQVTQFGKPVTLSCSQTLNHNVMYWYQQKSSQAPKLLFHYYDKDFNNEADTPDNFQSRRPNTSFCFLDIRSPGLGDTAMYLCATSRGILAGGHSYNEQFFGPGTRLTVL.